Listed below are T cell receptor beta chains from one sample, sequenced in a study of OX40 agonist ivuxolimab in advanced cancers. TCRdb's table, derived via immunoSEQ multiplex PCR, lists solely in-frame clones and lacks some. This table has 80,000 to 95,000 clones, 80% to 90% appearing once. This sample comprised CD4+ or CD8+ T cells sorted from blood, obtained in a trial of the OX40 agonist ivuxolimab. The receptors shown here come from an adult with an advanced solid tumor such as melanoma, head and neck, liver or kidney cancer. CDR3s include the opening cysteine and the closing phenylalanine or tryptophan. A D gene is named only where the DNA matches it firmly. Part of the rows lack a size; the others show once, few, many or a class for expanded clones.

v_gene	d_gene	abundance	j_gene	CDR3aa	CDR3nt
TRBV5-6	-	-	TRBJ1-4	CASSLAGEGRSEKLFF	TGTGCCAGCAGCTTGGCTGGGGAGGGACGAAGCGAAAAACTGTTTTTT
TRBV9	TRBD1	-	TRBJ1-6	CASSSFKGGSNSPLHF	TGTGCCAGCAGCTCCTTCAAAGGGGGCTCCAATTCACCCCTCCACTTT
TRBV6-4	-	-	TRBJ1-5	CASSEELHQPQHF	TGTGCCAGCAGTGAGGAGTTACATCAGCCCCAGCATTTT
TRBV2	TRBD1	-	TRBJ2-5	CASRETGAGVGETQYF	TGTGCCAGCAGAGAGACAGGGGCAGGGGTAGGAGAGACCCAGTACTTC
TRBV4-1	TRBD1	-	TRBJ1-3	CASSQTGVNTIYF	TGCGCCAGCAGCCAAACAGGGGTAAACACCATATATTTT
TRBV7-8	-	-	TRBJ1-5	CASSKGDTLVNQPQHF	TGTGCCAGCAGCAAAGGGGACACTCTGGTCAATCAGCCCCAGCATTTT
TRBV6-1	TRBD1	-	TRBJ1-5	CASSGQESQPQHF	TGTGCCAGCAGCGGACAGGAATCTCAGCCCCAGCATTTT
TRBV4-1	-	-	TRBJ1-2	CASSNPTEGRRSYGYTF	TGCGCCAGCAGCAACCCAACCGAAGGGAGACGTAGCTATGGCTACACCTTC
TRBV29-1	TRBD2	-	TRBJ2-3	CSVDWGGGAGTDTQYF	TGCAGCGTTGACTGGGGCGGGGGGGCAGGTACAGATACGCAGTATTTT
TRBV19	TRBD2	-	TRBJ2-5	CASSKERGGPETQYF	TGTGCCAGTAGTAAAGAGCGGGGGGGCCCCGAGACCCAGTACTTC
TRBV30	-	-	TRBJ1-5	CAWSRGINSNQPQHF	TGTGCCTGGAGCCGGGGGATTAATAGCAATCAGCCCCAGCATTTT
TRBV28	TRBD1	-	TRBJ2-7	CASRTGQGIYEQYF	TGTGCCAGCAGAACAGGACAGGGTATCTACGAGCAGTACTTC
TRBV6-6	-	few	TRBJ1-5	CASSYGGSNNQPQHF	TGTGCCAGCAGTTACGGGGGGTCGAACAATCAGCCCCAGCATTTT
TRBV27	-	-	TRBJ1-3	CASSPRWAGRSGNTIYF	TGTGCCAGCAGCCCCCGTTGGGCGGGGAGGAGCGGAAACACCATATATTTT